This TCR beta chain was identified in a study of cytomegalovirus exposure and HLA in healthy donors. The CDR3 runs to 12 residues. V was shortened by 0 bases and J by 10 bases, with 7 bases between the two germline ends. In germline, CDR1 is LGHNA, CDR2 YNFKEQ. Method: immunoSEQ multiplex PCR; TCRdb's copy keeps in-frame clones and lacks some. This table has under 200,000 clones, 81% appearing once. The chain employs TRBV4-2 and TRBJ2-1, with no clear D. The receptor's source is a woman between 25 and 40 years old in good health and CMV-seronegative. Input material: PBMCs. CDR3 coding DNA: TGTGCCAGCAGCCAAGAGTCCAGGGAGCAGTTCTTC. As protein: CASSQESREQFF.